The present entry profiles one TCR beta chain with its context. The germline V gene encodes CDR1 SGHVS and CDR2 FQNEAQ. V lost 0 bases, J lost 7 bases, and 11 bases stayed unmatched. The CDR3 has 18 amino acids. This specimen comes from a study of blood T cell repertoires in COVID-19. TCRdb's copy holds only in-frame clones and misses some; the assay was immunoSEQ multiplex PCR. The repertoire holds under 550,000 clones, 85% to 90% seen once, with 0.8% to 0.9% in the top ten. This sequence originates from a young man with COVID-19, enrolled during active disease. The rearrangement joins TRBV7-8 to TRBJ2-7; 14 bases are shared with TRBD2. Sequenced material: peripheral blood. The CDR3: CASSLAGTSGSRISEQYF. CDR3 bases: TGTGCCAGCAGCTTAGCCGGGACTAGCGGGAGCAGGATCAGTGAGCAGTACTTC.